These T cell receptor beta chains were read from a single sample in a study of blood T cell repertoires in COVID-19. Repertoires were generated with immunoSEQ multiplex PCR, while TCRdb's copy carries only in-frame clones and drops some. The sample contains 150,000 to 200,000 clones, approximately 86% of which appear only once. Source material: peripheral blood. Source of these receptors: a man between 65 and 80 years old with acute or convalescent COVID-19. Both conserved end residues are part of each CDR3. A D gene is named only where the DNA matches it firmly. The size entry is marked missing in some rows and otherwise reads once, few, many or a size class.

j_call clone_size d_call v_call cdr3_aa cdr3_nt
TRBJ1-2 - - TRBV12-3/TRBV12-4 CASSLLRGSGYTF TGTGCCAGCAGTTTATTAAGGGGCTCTGGCTACACCTTC
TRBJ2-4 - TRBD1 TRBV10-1 CASSSGTALNIQYF TGCGCCAGCAGTTCAGGGACAGCCTTAAACATTCAGTACTTC
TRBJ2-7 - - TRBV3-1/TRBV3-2 CASSQAPGPPYEQYF TGTGCCAGCAGCCAAGCCCCGGGTCCGCCCTACGAGCAGTACTTC
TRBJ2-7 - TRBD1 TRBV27 CASRRPGQGTTEQYF TGTGCCAGCAGACGTCCGGGACAGGGGACTACCGAGCAGTACTTC
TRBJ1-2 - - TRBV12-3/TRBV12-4 CASSLPSNYGYTF TGTGCCAGCAGTCTACCTTCTAACTATGGCTACACCTTC
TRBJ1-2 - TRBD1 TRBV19 CASSIGQGGGYGYTF TGTGCCAGTAGTATTGGACAGGGAGGGGGCTATGGCTACACCTTC
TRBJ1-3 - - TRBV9 CASSGLQGPGNTIYF TGTGCCAGCAGCGGTCTCCAGGGGCCTGGAAACACCATATATTTT
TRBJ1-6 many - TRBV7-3 CASSLGSSYNSPLHF TGTGCCAGCAGCTTAGGTAGCTCCTATAATTCACCCCTCCACTTT
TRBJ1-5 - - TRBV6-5 CASSVSTADQPQHF TGTGCCAGCAGCGTATCGACAGCCGATCAGCCCCAGCATTTT
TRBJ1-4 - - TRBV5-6 CASSLDRVDEKLFF TGTGCCAGCAGCTTGGACAGGGTGGACGAAAAACTGTTTTTT
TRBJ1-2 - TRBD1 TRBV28 CASSAGTGGVNYGYTF TGTGCCAGCAGCGCCGGGACAGGGGGCGTCAACTATGGCTACACCTTC
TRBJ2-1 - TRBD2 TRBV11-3 CASSPRAGGANEQFF TGTGCCAGCAGCCCGAGAGCGGGAGGGGCGAATGAGCAGTTCTTC
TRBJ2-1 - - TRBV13 CASSPALEQFF TGTGCCAGCAGCCCCGCGCTAGAGCAGTTCTTC
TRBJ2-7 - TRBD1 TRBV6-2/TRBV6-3 CASSYSGDRFYEQYF TGTGCCAGCAGTTACTCGGGGGACAGATTCTACGAGCAGTACTTC
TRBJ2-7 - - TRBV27 CASTVDYPYEQYF TGTGCCAGCACTGTCGACTACCCCTACGAGCAGTACTTC